The 6 T cell receptor beta chains below were found in one sample sequenced in a study of blood T cell repertoires in COVID-19. TCRdb keeps only in-frame clones here, not all; method: immunoSEQ multiplex PCR. The table records 150,000 to 200,000 clones, around three quarters of them present only once. Sequencing was carried out using peripheral blood. These receptors came from a man in his 70s with active or convalescent COVID-19.

This clone was seen a handful of times. This chain uses TRBV5-1 with TRBJ1-6; 9 bases match TRBD1. Losses at the gene ends were 6 bases for V and 9 bases for J; bases not matched to a gene: 7. The CDR3 is 14 amino acids. Germline lookup yields CDR1 SGHRS and CDR2 YFSETQ. CDR3 in DNA: TGCGCCAGCAATACGGGACAGGGACGTTCACCCCTCCACTTT. Encoded protein: CASNTGQGRSPLHF.

The chain has TRBV7-8 and TRBJ1-5; the match to TRBD1 covers 9 bases. Unmatched junction bases numbered 12, after V lost 4 bases and J lost 5 bases. CDR1 is SGHVS and CDR2 is FQNEAQ in the germline V gene. CDR3 length: 17 residues. In nucleotides, the CDR3 is TGTGCCAGCAGCTCACTAAGCCCGGGACAGGGTTATCAGCCCCAGCATTTT. Translation gives CASSSLSPGQGYQPQHF.

This clone came up a few times. This chain uses TRBV7-9 with TRBJ2-5; D unresolved. This CDR3 is 15 amino acids long. V gave up 1 base and J gave up 2 bases, with 11 bases separating them. Germline V gene sequence: CDR1 SEHNR, CDR2 FQNEAQ (reference sequence). The CDR3: CASSLVETPQETQYF. Here the CDR3 DNA reads TGTGCCAGCAGCTTAGTCGAGACTCCTCAAGAGACCCAGTACTTC.

This chain uses TRBV18 with TRBJ1-1; TRBD1 agrees at 8 bases. The CDR3 covers 15 residues. CDR1 is KGHSH and CDR2 is LQKENI in the germline V gene. Trimming removed 3 bases from V and 1 base from J; junction bases left unmatched: 4. This CDR3 reads CASSPLQGENTEAFF. The CDR3 region has the DNA TGTGCCAGCTCACCCTTACAGGGGGAGAACACTGAAGCTTTCTTT.

Here the CDR3 DNA reads TGCGCCAGCAGTGAGTCTGCGGGAGCGCTTCCCAATGAGCAGTTCTTC. Translated: CASSESAGALPNEQFF. The chain combines TRBV10-2 with TRBJ2-1; 7 positions match TRBD2. With V trimmed by 0 bases and J by 6 bases, 8 bases remained unmatched. This CDR3 region has 16 residues. Per germline, CDR1 WSHSY and CDR2 SAAADI.

The chain links TRBV10-3 to TRBJ2-6, with a weak D call TRBD1 (5 bases). Germline-derived CDR1 and CDR2 are ENHRY and SYGVKD. The CDR3 length is 15 residues. Deletions cut 5 bases from V and 0 bases from J, with 8 bases between. The CDR3 sequence is CAISRQTSGANVLTF. DNA of the CDR3: TGTGCCATCAGTAGACAGACCTCTGGGGCCAACGTCCTGACTTTC.